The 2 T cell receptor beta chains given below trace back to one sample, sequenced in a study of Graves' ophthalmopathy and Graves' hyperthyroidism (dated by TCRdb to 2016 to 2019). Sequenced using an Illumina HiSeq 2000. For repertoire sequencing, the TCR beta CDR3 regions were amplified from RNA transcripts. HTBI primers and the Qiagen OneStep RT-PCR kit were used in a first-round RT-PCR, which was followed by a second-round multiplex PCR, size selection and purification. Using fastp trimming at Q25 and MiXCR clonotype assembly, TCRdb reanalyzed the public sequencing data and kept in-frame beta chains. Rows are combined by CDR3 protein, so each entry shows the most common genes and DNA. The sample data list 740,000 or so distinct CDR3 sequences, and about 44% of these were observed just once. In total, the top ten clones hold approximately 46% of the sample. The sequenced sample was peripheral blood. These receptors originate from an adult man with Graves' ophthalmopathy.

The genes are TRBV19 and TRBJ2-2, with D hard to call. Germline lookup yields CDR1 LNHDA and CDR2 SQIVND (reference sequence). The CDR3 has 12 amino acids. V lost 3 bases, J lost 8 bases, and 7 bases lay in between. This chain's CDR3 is CASSMIVGELFF. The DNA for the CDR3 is TGTGCCAGTAGTATGATAGTGGGGGAGCTGTTTTTT.

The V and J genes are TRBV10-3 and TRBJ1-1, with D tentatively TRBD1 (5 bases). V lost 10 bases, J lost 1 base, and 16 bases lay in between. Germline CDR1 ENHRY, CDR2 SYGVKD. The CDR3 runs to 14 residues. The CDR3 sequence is CASTRDLKNTEAFF. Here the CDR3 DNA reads TGTGCCAGCACTAGGGACTTAAAGAACACTGAAGCTTTCTTT.